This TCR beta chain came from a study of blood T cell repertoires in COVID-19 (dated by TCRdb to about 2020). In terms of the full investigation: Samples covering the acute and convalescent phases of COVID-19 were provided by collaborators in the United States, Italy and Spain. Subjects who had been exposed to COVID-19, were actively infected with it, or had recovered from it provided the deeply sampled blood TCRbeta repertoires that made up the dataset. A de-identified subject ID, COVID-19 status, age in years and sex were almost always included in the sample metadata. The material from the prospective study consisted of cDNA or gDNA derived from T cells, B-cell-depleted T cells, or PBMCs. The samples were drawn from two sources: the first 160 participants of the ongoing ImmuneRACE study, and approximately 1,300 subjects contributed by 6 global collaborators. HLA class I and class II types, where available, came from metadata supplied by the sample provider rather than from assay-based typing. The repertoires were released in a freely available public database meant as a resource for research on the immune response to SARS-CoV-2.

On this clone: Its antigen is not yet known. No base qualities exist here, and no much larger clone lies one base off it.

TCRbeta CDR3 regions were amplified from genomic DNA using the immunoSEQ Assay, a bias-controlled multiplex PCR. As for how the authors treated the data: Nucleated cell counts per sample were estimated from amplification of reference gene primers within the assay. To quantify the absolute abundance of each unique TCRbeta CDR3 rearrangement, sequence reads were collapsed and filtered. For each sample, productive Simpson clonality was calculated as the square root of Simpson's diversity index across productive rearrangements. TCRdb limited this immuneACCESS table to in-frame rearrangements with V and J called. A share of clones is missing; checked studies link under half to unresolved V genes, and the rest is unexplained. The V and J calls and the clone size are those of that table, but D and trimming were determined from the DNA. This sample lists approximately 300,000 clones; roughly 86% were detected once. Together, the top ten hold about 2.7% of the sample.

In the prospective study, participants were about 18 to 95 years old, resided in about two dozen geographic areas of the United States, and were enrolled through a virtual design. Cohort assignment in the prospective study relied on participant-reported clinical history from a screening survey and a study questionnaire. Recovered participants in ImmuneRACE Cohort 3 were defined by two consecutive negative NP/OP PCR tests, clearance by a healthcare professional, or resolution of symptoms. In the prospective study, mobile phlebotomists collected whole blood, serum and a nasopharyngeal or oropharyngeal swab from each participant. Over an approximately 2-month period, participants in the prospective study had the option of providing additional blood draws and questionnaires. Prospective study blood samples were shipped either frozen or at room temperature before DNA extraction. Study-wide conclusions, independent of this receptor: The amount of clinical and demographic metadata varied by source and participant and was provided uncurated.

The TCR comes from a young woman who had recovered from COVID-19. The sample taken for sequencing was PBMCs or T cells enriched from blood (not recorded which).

The CDR3 in this case is CASSYSWTGQETQYF. The DNA is as follows: TGTGCCAGCAGTTACTCCTGGACAGGACAAGAGACCCAGTACTTC. This receptor chain uses TRBV6-2 or TRBV6-3 and TRBJ2-5; TRBD1 matches 7 bases in the middle. The CDR3 holds 15 amino acids from the cysteine to the phenylalanine. Just the 45-base CDR3 DNA is kept, in frame starting at base 1. Trimmed from V: 0 bases; trimmed from J: 2 bases; junction bases lacking a gene match: 3. Taken from the germline V gene, the CDR1 and CDR2 loops are MNHEY and SVGEGT.